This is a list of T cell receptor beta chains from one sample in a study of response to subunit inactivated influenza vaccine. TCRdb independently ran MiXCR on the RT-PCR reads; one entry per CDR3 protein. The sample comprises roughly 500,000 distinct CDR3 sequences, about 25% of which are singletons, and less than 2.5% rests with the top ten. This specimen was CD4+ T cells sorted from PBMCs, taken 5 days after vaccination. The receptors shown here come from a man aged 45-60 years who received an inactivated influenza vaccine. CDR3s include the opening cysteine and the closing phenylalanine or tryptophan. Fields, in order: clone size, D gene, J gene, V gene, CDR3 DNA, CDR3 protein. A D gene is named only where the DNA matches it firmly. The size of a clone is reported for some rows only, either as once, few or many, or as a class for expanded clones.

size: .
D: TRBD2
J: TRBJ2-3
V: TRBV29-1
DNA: TGCAGCGTTGAAGGGAGCGGGGCCCCCCCAGATACGCAGTATTTT
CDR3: CSVEGSGAPPDTQYF

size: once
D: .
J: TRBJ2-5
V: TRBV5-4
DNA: TGTGCCAGCAGCTTGGACAGGCGGCAAAAAGAGACCCAGTACTTC
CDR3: CASSLDRRQKETQYF

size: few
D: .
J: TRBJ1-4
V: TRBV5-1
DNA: TGCGCCAGCAGACTGGGTAGCGAAAAACTGTTTTTT
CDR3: CASRLGSEKLFF

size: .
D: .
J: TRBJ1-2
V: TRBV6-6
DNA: TGTGCCAGCAGTTACGAGAAAAACTATGGCTACACCTTC
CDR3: CASSYEKNYGYTF

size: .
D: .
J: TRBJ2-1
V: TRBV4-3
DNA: TGCGCCAGCAGGCGAGCACGGGAGTGGTACAATGAGCAGTTCTTC
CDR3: CASRRAREWYNEQFF

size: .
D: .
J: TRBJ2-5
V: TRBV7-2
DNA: TGTGCCAGCAGCAAGGGACTTACCCAAGAGACCCAGTACTTC
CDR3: CASSKGLTQETQYF

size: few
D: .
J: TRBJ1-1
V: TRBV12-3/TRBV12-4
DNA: TGTGCCAGCAGTGTTCACCTGAACACTGAAGCTTTCTTT
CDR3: CASSVHLNTEAFF

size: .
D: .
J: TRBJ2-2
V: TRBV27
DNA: TGTGCCAGCACAGAGGGGGCCGGGGAGCTGTTTTTT
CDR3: CASTEGAGELFF

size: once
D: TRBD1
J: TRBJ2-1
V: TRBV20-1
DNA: TGCGGTGCTCGGACAGGTTTAGGCAATGAGCAGTTCTTC
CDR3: CGARTGLGNEQFF

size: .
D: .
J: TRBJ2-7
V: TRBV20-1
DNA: TGCAGTGTTTATCCCGTCAGCTCCTACGAGCAGTACTTC
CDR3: CSVYPVSSYEQYF

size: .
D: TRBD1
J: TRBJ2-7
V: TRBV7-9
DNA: TGTGCCAGCAGCTTCCGACAGGGGGCCAACGAGCAGTACTTC
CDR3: CASSFRQGANEQYF

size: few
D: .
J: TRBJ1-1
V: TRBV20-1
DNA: TGCAGTGCTCCCTTTCGCAGGGGTTGGGGGAACACTGAAGCTTTCTTT
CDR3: CSAPFRRGWGNTEAFF

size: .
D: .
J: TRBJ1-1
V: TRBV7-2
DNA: TGTGCCAGCAGCAGGGGGGCGATGAACACTGAAGCTTTCTTT
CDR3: CASSRGAMNTEAFF

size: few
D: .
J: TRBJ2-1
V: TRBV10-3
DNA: TGTGCCATCAGTGAGTCCGGGGGCGGTGGCTCCTACAATGAGCAGTTCTTC
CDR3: CAISESGGGGSYNEQFF

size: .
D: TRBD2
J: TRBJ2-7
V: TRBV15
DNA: TGTGCCACCAGCAGCCTCGGGACTAGCCGTCGCTACGAGCAGTACTTC
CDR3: CATSSLGTSRRYEQYF

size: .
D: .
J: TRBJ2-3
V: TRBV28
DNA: TGTGCCAGCACCCCCGGGCCCTACATAGATACGCAGTATTTT
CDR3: CASTPGPYIDTQYF

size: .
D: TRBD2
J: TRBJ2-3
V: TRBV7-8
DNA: TGTGCCAGCAGCCAGACTAGCGGATATAGCACAGATACGCAGTATTTT
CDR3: CASSQTSGYSTDTQYF

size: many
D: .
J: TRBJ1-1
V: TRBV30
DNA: TGTGCCTGGAGTGGCGTGGCGTGGGCTGAAGCTTTCTTT
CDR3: CAWSGVAWAEAFF

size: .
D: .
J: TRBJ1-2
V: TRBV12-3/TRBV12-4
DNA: TGTGCCAGCAGTTTTGCCAGGAGGGATGGCTACACCTTC
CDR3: CASSFARRDGYTF

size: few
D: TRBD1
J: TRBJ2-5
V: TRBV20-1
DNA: TGCAGTGCCAGACCGGCCAGGGGGCTCCAAGAGACCCAGTACTTC
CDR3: CSARPARGLQETQYF

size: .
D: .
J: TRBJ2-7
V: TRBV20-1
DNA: TGCAGTGCTTTATCAAAGGCCGTGCAGTACTTC
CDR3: CSALSKAVQYF

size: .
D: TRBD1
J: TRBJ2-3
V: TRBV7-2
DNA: TGTGCCAGCACCACAGGGGCGTTATATAGCACAGATACGCAGTATTTT
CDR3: CASTTGALYSTDTQYF

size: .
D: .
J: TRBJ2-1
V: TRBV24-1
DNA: TGTGCCACCAGTGGGGGGACTTACAATGAGCAGTTCTTC
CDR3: CATSGGTYNEQFF

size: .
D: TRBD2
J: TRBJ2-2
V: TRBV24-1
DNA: TGTGCCACCGGGACTAGCGGGGGGTCAAACACCGGGGAGCTGTTTTTT
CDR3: CATGTSGGSNTGELFF

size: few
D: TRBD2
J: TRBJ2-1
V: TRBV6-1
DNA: TGTGCCAGCAGGAAGGGACTAGCTCTTAATGGGAATGAGCAGTTCTTC
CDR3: CASRKGLALNGNEQFF

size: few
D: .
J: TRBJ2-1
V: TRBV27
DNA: TGTGCCAGCGGTGGGCGCTTATCCTACAATGAGCAGTTCTTC
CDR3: CASGGRLSYNEQFF

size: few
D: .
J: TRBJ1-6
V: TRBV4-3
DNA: TGCGCCAGCAGCCAAGAGAGTTCACCCCTCCACTTT
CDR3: CASSQESSPLHF

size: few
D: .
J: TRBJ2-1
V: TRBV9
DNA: TGTGCCAGCAGCCCCAGATCGGGGTTCTTC
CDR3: CASSPRSGFF

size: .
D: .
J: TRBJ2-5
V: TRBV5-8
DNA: TGTGCCAGCAGCCTCAACCAAGGACATAACTTTAGGACCCAGTACTTC
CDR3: CASSLNQGHNFRTQYF

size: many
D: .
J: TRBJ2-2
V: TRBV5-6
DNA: TGTGCCAGCACCAGTGATGGTGGGGGCTATGGCGGGGAGCTGTTTTTT
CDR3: CASTSDGGGYGGELFF

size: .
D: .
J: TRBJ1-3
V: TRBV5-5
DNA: TGTGCCAGCAGCTTAGGAGGGTACACCATATATTTT
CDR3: CASSLGGYTIYF

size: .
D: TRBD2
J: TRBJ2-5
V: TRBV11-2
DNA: TGTGCCAGCAGCCCAGGAGCGGGGGTGTCTCTGGAGACCCAGTACTTC
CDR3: CASSPGAGVSLETQYF

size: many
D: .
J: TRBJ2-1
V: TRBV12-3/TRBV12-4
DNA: TGTGCCAGCAGTTTAGCGTCGATCACCAATGAGCAGTTCTTC
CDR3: CASSLASITNEQFF

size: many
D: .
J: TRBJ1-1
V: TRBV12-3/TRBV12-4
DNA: TGTGCCAGCAGTTTTTCAGCGAACACTGAAGCTTTCTTT
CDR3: CASSFSANTEAFF

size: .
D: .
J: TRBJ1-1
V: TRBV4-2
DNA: TGTGCCAGCAGCCAAGCCGCCGGCATGAACACTGAAGCTTTCTTT
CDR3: CASSQAAGMNTEAFF

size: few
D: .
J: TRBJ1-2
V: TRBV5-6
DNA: TGTGCCAGCAGCATAATTCCAGGACCCAACTATGGCTACACCTTC
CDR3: CASSIIPGPNYGYTF

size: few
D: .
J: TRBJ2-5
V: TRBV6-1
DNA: TGTGCCAGTAAGCCAACAGGGCAAGAGACCCAGTACTTC
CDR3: CASKPTGQETQYF

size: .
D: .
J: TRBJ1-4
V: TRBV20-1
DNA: TGCAGTGCTAGAGTGGGATCAACTAATGAAAAACTGTTTTTT
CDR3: CSARVGSTNEKLFF

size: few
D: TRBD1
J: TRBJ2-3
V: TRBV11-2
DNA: TGTGCCAGCAGCTTAGGACAGGGCCCCAGCACAGATACGCAGTATTTT
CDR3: CASSLGQGPSTDTQYF

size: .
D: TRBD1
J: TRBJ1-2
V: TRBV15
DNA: TGTGCCACCAGCAGAGAACTTGGGACAGCCTATGGCTACACCTTC
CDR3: CATSRELGTAYGYTF